The sequence of this T cell receptor (beta chain) was determined in a study of blood T cell repertoires in COVID-19. Germline CDR1 is MNHEY and CDR2 is SMNVEV (reference sequence). The ends were cut back, 3 bases at V and 3 bases at J, with 9 bases in the middle. The CDR3 runs 13 residues. Data came from immunoSEQ multiplex PCR; TCRdb stores just in-frame clones and leaves some out. The table records approximately 100,000 clones, over 70% of them present only once. This clone has more than one count but fewer than ten. The chain recombines TRBV27 with TRBJ2-7; tentative D call: TRBD1 (6 bases). The TCR was taken from a man aged 60 to 69 with acute or convalescent COVID-19. Sample: peripheral blood. The CDR3 sequence: CASSFGQNYEQYF. CDR3 nucleotide sequence: TGTGCCAGCAGTTTTGGACAGAACTACGAGCAGTACTTC.